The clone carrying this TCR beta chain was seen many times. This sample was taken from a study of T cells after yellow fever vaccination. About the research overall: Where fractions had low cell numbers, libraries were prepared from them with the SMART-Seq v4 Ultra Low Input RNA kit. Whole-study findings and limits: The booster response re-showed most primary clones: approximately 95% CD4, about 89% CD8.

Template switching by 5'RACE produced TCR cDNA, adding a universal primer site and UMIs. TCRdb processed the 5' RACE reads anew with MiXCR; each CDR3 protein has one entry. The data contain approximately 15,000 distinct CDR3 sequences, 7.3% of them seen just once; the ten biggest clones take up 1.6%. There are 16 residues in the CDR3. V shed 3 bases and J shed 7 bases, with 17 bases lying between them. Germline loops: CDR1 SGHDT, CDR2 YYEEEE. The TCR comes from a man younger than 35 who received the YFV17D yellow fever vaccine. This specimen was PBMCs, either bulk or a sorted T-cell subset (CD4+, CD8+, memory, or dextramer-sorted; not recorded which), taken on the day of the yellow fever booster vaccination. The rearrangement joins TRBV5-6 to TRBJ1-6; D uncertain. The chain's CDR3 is CASSSILWSVNSPLHF. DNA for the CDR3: TGTGCCAGCAGCTCCATCCTCTGGTCCGTGAATTCACCCCTCCACTTT. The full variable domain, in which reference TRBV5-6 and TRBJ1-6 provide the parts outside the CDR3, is DAGVTQSPTHLIKTRGQQVTLRCSPKSGHDTVSWYQQALGQGPQFIFQYYEEEERQRGNFPDRFSGHQFPNYSSELNVNALLLGDSALYLCASSSILWSVNSPLHFGNGTRLTVT.